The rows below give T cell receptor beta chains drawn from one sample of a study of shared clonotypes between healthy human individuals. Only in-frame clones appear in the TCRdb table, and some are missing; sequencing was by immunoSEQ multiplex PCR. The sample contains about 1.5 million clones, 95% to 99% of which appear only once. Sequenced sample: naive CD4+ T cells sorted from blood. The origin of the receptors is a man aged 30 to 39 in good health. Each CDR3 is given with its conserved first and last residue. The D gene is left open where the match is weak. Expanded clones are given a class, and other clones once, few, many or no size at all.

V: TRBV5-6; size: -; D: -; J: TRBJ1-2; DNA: TGTGCCAGCAGCCGCGAGGGCTTTGGCTACACCTTC; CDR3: CASSREGFGYTF
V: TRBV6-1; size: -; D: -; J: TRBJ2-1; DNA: TGTGCCAGCAGTGAATCGCTGATACAGGGAAGGTGGGAGCAGTTCTTC; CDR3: CASSESLIQGRWEQFF
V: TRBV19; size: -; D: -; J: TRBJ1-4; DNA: TGTGCCAGTAGTATCGGGGTCACGAATGAAAAACTGTTTTTT; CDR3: CASSIGVTNEKLFF
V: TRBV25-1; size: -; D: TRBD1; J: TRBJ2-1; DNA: TGTGCCAAGACAGGGGGCGGGTTCTTC; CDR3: CAKTGGGFF
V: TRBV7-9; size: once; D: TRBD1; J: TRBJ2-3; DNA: TGTGCCAGCGGTTTCGGGACAGGGGGCCTTACAGATACGCAGTATTTT; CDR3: CASGFGTGGLTDTQYF
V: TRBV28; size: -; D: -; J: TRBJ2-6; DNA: TGTGCCACAAAAAATGGGGCTGGGGCCAACGTCCTGACTTTC; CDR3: CATKNGAGANVLTF
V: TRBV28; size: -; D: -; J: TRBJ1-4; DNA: TGTGCCAGCAGTTTATGGAACTTTGGAGAGGGGCAGGAAAAACTGTTTTTT; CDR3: CASSLWNFGEGQEKLFF
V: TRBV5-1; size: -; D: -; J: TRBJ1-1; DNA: TGCGCCAGCAGCCAACAGGGGAACACTGAAGCTTTCTTT; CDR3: CASSQQGNTEAFF
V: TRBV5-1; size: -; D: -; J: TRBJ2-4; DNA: TGCGCCAGCAGCTTGGGAGGGGGACTAGCCAAAAACATTCAGTACTTC; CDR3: CASSLGGGLAKNIQYF
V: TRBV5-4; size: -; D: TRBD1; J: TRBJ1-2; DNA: TGTGCCAGCAGCTCCCCCGGGACAGGGGATGGCTACACCTTC; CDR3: CASSSPGTGDGYTF
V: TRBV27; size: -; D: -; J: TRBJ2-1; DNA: TGTGCCAGCAGTTCATTCCCCCAGCCACTAACACCCAATGAGCAGTTCTTC; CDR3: CASSSFPQPLTPNEQFF
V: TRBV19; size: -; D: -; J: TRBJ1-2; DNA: TGTGCCAGTAGTTTCGAGGAGAGGAGCTATGGCTACACCTTC; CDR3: CASSFEERSYGYTF
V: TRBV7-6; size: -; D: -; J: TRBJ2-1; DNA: TGTGCCAGCAGCTTAGTGCCCTTAGGCAGTTACAATGAGCAGTTCTTC; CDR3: CASSLVPLGSYNEQFF
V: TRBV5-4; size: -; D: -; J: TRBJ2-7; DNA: TGTGCCAGCAGCTTGGGAGGCAGGAGGGCCTACGAGCAGTACTTC; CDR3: CASSLGGRRAYEQYF
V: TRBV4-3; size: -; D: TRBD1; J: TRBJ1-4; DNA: TGCGCCAGCAGCCGCAATAACAGGGGGGATAATGAAAAACTGTTTTTT; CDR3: CASSRNNRGDNEKLFF
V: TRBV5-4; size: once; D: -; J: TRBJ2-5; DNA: TGTGCCAGCAGCTTGGCCGGACTACTACAAGAGACCCAGTACTTC; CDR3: CASSLAGLLQETQYF
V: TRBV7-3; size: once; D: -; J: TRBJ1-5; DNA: TGTGCCAGCAGCTTGGGGTTTGGTCAGCCCCAGCATTTT; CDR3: CASSLGFGQPQHF
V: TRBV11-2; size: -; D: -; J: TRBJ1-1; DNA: TGTGCCAGCAGCCAACTACACCTCCTGAACACTGAAGCTTTCTTT; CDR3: CASSQLHLLNTEAFF
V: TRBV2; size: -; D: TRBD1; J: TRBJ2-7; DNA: TGTGCCAGCAGTTTACAGGGGGTCGGCTACGAGCAGTACTTC; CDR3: CASSLQGVGYEQYF
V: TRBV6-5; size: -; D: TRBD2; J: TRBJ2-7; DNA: TGTGCCAGCACCCCCCCGGGGGGGTACGAGCAGTACTTC; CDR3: CASTPPGGYEQYF
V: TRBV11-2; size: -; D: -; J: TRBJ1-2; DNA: TGTGCCAGCAGCTTTTCACGGTACTATGGCTACACCTTC; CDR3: CASSFSRYYGYTF
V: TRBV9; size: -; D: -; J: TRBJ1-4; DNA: TGTGCCAGCAGCGTAGCAGCAGGGGCAGTAGGTGAAAAACTGTTTTTT; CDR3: CASSVAAGAVGEKLFF
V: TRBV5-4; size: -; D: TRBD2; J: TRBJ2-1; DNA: TGTGCCAGCAGCCTGAACGCGGGAGGAGGATCTGAGCAGTTCTTC; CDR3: CASSLNAGGGSEQFF
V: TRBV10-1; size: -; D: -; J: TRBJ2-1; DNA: TGCGCCAGCAGTTCGGACAACTACAATGAGCAGTTCTTC; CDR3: CASSSDNYNEQFF
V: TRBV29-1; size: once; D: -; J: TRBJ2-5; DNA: TGCAGCGTGATGGCTAGACGGGAGACCCAGTACTTC; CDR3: CSVMARRETQYF
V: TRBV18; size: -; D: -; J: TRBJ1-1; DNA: TGTGCCAGCTCACCAATCCGGGGGTCTGAAGCTTTCTTT; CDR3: CASSPIRGSEAFF
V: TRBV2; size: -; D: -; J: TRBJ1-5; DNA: TGTGCCAGCAGTGAAGGCTGGGCGGGGAATCAGCCCCAGCATTTT; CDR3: CASSEGWAGNQPQHF
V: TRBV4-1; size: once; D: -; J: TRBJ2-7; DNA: TGCGCCAGCAGCCAAGTAGCAGGTGGAATCTACGAGCAGTACTTC; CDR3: CASSQVAGGIYEQYF
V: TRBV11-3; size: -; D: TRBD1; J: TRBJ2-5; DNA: TGTGCCAGCAGCCGCCGGGACAGGGAACAAGAGACCCAGTACTTC; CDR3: CASSRRDREQETQYF
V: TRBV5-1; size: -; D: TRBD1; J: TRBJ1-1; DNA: TGCGCCAGCAGCTCCCCGACAGGGCCCGCCCGAGCTTTCTTT; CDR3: CASSSPTGPARAFF
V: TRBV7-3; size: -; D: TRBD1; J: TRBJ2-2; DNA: TGTGCCAGCAGCTCCGGACAGGGGGTAGGGACCGGGGAGCTGTTTTTT; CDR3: CASSSGQGVGTGELFF
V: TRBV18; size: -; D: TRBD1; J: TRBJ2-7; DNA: TGTGCCAGCTCACCAGGGACAGGGAGAGACTACGAGCAGTACTTC; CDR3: CASSPGTGRDYEQYF
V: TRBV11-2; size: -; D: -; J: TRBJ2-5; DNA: TGTGCCAGCAGGCAAATTGCGGGGCCCTGGGGGACCCAGTACTTC; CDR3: CASRQIAGPWGTQYF
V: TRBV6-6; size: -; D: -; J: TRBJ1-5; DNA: TGTGCCAGCAGTTACATACAGGGAAATCAGCCCCAGCATTTT; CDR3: CASSYIQGNQPQHF
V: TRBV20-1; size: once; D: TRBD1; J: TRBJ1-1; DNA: TGCAGTGCCCCGGACGGACAGGGAGCTTTCTTT; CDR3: CSAPDGQGAFF
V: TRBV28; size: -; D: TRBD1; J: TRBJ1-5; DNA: TGTGCCAGCAGTTTAGGGACAGGCCAGCCCCAGCATTTT; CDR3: CASSLGTGQPQHF
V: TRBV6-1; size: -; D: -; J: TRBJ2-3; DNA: TGTGCCAGCAGTGAACCACCGGGGTCGGATACGCAGTATTTT; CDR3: CASSEPPGSDTQYF
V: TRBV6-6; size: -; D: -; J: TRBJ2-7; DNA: TGTGCCAGCAGTTACTGGCGCGGCGGCGAGCAGTACTTC; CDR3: CASSYWRGGEQYF
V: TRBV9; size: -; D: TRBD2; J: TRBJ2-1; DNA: TGTGCCAGCAGCGCTGGGGCCAAGGCGGGAGGGAGAAATGAGCAGTTCTTC; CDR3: CASSAGAKAGGRNEQFF
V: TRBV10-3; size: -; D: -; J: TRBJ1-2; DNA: TGTGCCAGCCTTGCCGTGTTGGACTATGGCTACACCTTC; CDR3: CASLAVLDYGYTF
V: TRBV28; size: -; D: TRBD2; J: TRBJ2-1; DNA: TGTGCCAGCAGTTTATTGTCTAGCGGGAGTTGGGATGAGCAGTTCTTC; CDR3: CASSLLSSGSWDEQFF
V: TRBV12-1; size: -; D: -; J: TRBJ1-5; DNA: TGTGCCAGACAATTCAATCAGCCCCAGCATTTT; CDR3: CARQFNQPQHF
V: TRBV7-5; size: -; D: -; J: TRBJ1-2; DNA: TGTGCCAGAAGCTTACATAGGCAGGGGGCTCTTGATCGGCATGGCTACACCTTC; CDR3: CARSLHRQGALDRHGYTF
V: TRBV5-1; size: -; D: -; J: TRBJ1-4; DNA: TGCGCCAGCAGACCGAGGGTGGGAACTAATGAAAAACTGTTTTTT; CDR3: CASRPRVGTNEKLFF
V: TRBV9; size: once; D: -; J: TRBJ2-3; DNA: TGTGCCAGCAGCGTAGTGGGGTCGGATACGCAGTATTTT; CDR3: CASSVVGSDTQYF
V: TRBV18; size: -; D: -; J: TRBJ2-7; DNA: TGTGCCAGCTCACGATCACAGGGTGAGGAGCAGTACTTC; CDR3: CASSRSQGEEQYF
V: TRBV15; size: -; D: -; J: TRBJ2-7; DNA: TGTGCCACCAGCAGAGCCGACAGGCGCTCCTACGAGCAGTACTTC; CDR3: CATSRADRRSYEQYF
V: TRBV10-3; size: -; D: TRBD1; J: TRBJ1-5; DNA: TGTGCCACCAAATCGACAGGGAATCAGCCCCAGCATTTT; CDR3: CATKSTGNQPQHF
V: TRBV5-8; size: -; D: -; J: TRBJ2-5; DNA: TGTGCCAGCAGCCCCCGCCTAGGGGAGACCATCCAAGAGACCCAGTACTTC; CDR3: CASSPRLGETIQETQYF